The rows below give T cell receptor beta chains drawn from one sample of a study of control samples from healthy donors and cancer patients. Using immunoSEQ multiplex PCR, the repertoire was profiled, and TCRdb retains in-frame clones only, with some absent. The sample shows some 220,000 clones, 85% to 95% of them seen only once. Sequencing input: blood. These receptors originate from a man in his fifties or sixties in good health. Each CDR3 is given with its conserved first and last residue. Fields, in order: clone size, V gene, D gene, J gene, CDR3 protein, CDR3 DNA. The D gene is left open where the match is weak. Clone size is not always given. Where it is, it says once, few, many or a class for expanded clones.

>.|TRBV7-2|TRBD2|TRBJ2-5
CASSFGRGDSETQYF
TGTGCCAGCAGCTTTGGGCGGGGGGATTCGGAGACCCAGTACTTC
>.|TRBV20-1|.|TRBJ1-1
CSASVTGGAFF
TGCAGTGCTAGTGTTACTGGTGGGGCTTTCTTT
>.|TRBV29-1|.|TRBJ2-1
CSVERSSYNEQFF
TGCAGCGTTGAGCGGAGCTCCTACAATGAGCAGTTCTTC
>once|TRBV2|.|TRBJ2-2
CASSTGAGTGELFF
TGTGCCAGCAGCACGGGGGCCGGGACCGGGGAGCTGTTTTTT
>.|TRBV5-1|.|TRBJ2-3
CASSLGQTSTDTQYF
TGCGCCAGCAGCTTGGGACAGACTAGCACAGATACGCAGTATTTT
>.|TRBV3-1/TRBV3-2|TRBD1|TRBJ1-1
CASSPTGGNPYTEAFF
TGTGCCAGCAGCCCGACAGGGGGCAACCCCTACACTGAAGCTTTCTTT
>.|TRBV20-1|.|TRBJ1-1
CSASRGRGTEAFF
TGCAGTGCTAGTCGCGGGCGGGGAACTGAAGCTTTCTTT
>.|TRBV10-3|TRBD1|TRBJ1-1
CAIRPGQVYTEAFF
TGTGCCATCAGACCCGGACAGGTTTACACTGAAGCTTTCTTT
>.|TRBV5-6|TRBD1|TRBJ1-2
CASSRTGGSYGYTF
TGTGCCAGCAGCCGGACAGGGGGAAGCTATGGCTACACCTTC
>.|TRBV7-9|.|TRBJ2-3
CASSLAGGVTDTQYF
TGTGCCAGCAGCTTAGCGGGGGGTGTGACAGATACGCAGTATTTT
>.|TRBV7-8|.|TRBJ2-5
CASSLAFKGETQYF
TGTGCCAGCAGCTTAGCGTTCAAAGGAGAGACCCAGTACTTC
>once|TRBV28|.|TRBJ1-6
CASSWELNSPLHF
TGTGCCAGCAGTTGGGAGCTAAATTCACCCCTCCACTTT
>.|TRBV3-1/TRBV3-2|.|TRBJ1-4
CASSGTWEKLFF
TGTGCCAGCAGCGGGACGTGGGAAAAACTGTTTTTT
>.|TRBV7-9|.|TRBJ1-2
CASSLTRGRTKSDGYTF
TGTGCCAGCAGCTTAACCCGGGGGCGCACTAAATCTGACGGCTACACCTTC
>.|TRBV28|TRBD1|TRBJ1-1
CASSLELDRGAFF
TGTGCCAGCAGTTTAGAGCTCGACAGGGGAGCTTTCTTT
>once|TRBV10-1|.|TRBJ2-1
CASSPSRVNEQFF
TGCGCCAGCAGTCCTAGCCGGGTCAATGAGCAGTTCTTC
>.|TRBV18|.|TRBJ1-1
CASSLGLNTEAFF
TGTGCCAGCTCACTAGGGTTGAACACTGAAGCTTTCTTT
>few|TRBV19|TRBD1|TRBJ2-7
CASTPDRGREQYF
TGTGCCAGTACCCCGGACAGGGGGCGCGAGCAGTACTTC
>.|TRBV7-2|.|TRBJ1-2
CASSLAGNYGYTF
TGTGCCAGCAGCTTAGCAGGGAACTATGGCTACACCTTC
>.|TRBV7-9|.|TRBJ2-5
CASSPTGPMTQYF
TGTGCCAGCAGCCCGACAGGTCCGATGACCCAGTACTTC
>.|TRBV5-1|.|TRBJ1-6
CASSLAGTENSPLHF
TGCGCCAGCAGCTTGGCCGGGACGGAAAATTCACCCCTCCACTTT
>.|TRBV5-1|.|TRBJ1-2
CASSFGTTNYGYTF
TGCGCCAGCAGCTTCGGGACAACAAACTATGGCTACACCTTC
>.|TRBV11-2|.|TRBJ1-2
CASSLDPDTYGYTF
TGTGCCAGCAGCTTAGACCCGGACACCTATGGCTACACCTTC
>.|TRBV6-5|TRBD1|TRBJ1-1
CAARDSRTEAFF
TGTGCCGCCCGGGACAGTCGAACTGAAGCTTTCTTT
>once|TRBV5-1|.|TRBJ1-1
CASSSTGYSEAFF
TGCGCCAGCAGCTCGACAGGTTACTCTGAAGCTTTCTTT
>.|TRBV6-2/TRBV6-3|.|TRBJ2-7
CASSSGVSYEQYF
TGTGCCAGCAGTTCTGGTGTCTCCTACGAGCAGTACTTC
>.|TRBV7-2|.|TRBJ1-2
CASSTWTAVDYGYTF
TGTGCCAGCAGCACATGGACCGCCGTGGACTATGGCTACACCTTC
>once|TRBV6-1|.|TRBJ1-1
CASSERGTSRQQTEAFF
TGTGCCAGCAGTGAACGTGGGACCTCCCGTCAACAAACTGAAGCTTTCTTT
>.|TRBV23-1|.|TRBJ1-6
CASSDLDGALGGALHF
TGCGCCAGCAGTGACCTTGACGGGGCCCTGGGGGGGGCCCTCCACTTT
>.|TRBV18|.|TRBJ2-1
CASSPDNFYNEQFF
TGTGCCAGCTCACCTGATAACTTTTACAATGAGCAGTTCTTC
>.|TRBV6-5|.|TRBJ2-2
CASTQNTGELFF
TGTGCCAGCACGCAGAACACCGGGGAGCTGTTTTTT
>once|TRBV7-2|.|TRBJ2-2
CASSLAGGGLGVGELFF
TGTGCCAGCAGCTTAGCGGGAGGGGGCTTGGGCGTCGGGGAGCTGTTTTTT
>.|TRBV19|.|TRBJ2-2
CASSIWVGDTGELFF
TGTGCCAGTAGTATATGGGTAGGGGACACCGGGGAGCTGTTTTTT
>.|TRBV10-3|TRBD1|TRBJ1-2
CAISSRQGDYGYTF
TGTGCCATCAGCTCCCGACAGGGCGACTATGGCTACACCTTC
>.|TRBV5-1|TRBD2|TRBJ2-5
CASSLGSSGGQETQYF
TGCGCCAGCAGCTTGGGATCTAGCGGGGGGCAAGAGACCCAGTACTTC
>.|TRBV28|.|TRBJ2-2
CASSLGQLTGELFF
TGTGCCAGCAGTTTAGGGCAGCTCACCGGGGAGCTGTTTTTT
>once|TRBV24-1|TRBD1|TRBJ2-2
CATSDYRGTGELFF
TGTGCCACCAGTGACTACAGGGGAACCGGGGAGCTGTTTTTT
>.|TRBV5-1|.|TRBJ1-2
CASSPTTGNYGYTF
TGCGCCAGCAGCCCGACCACAGGGAACTATGGCTACACCTTC
>.|TRBV6-1|TRBD1|TRBJ1-5
CASSDGTGGRNQPQHF
TGTGCCAGCAGTGACGGGACAGGGGGGCGGAATCAGCCCCAGCATTTT
>.|TRBV5-4|TRBD1|TRBJ2-4
CASSLVPGQAKNIQYF
TGTGCCAGCAGCTTGGTTCCGGGACAGGCCAAAAACATTCAGTACTTC
>.|TRBV29-1|.|TRBJ1-2
CSVVEGEYGYTF
TGCAGCGTTGTAGAGGGGGAGTATGGCTACACCTTC